Below, 3 T cell receptor beta chains from the same sample are listed, as sequenced in a study of blood T cells in healthy people across ages. A second roughly 6 to 12 cycle PCR used barcoded and J-beta primers. MiXCR, applied by TCRdb to the 5' RACE reads, yields one record per CDR3 protein. The sample has about 720,000 distinct CDR3 sequences, approximately 25% seen once. The same data also contributed to another study, on T cells of mothers and their children.

Sequenced sample: blood. These receptor sequences come from a boy between 10 and 17 years old in good health.

In its sample, this clonotype was seen a few times. The V call is TRBV27, the J call TRBJ2-5; the D gene could be TRBD1 or TRBD2 (5 bases each). V lost 6 bases, J lost 1 base, and 12 bases lay in between. Germline lookup yields CDR1 MNHEY and CDR2 SMNVEV (reference sequence). The CDR3 is 14 amino acids. In DNA form, the CDR3 reads TGTGCCAGCAGCAACCCGGGGCGCCAAGAGACCCAGTACTTC. Residues: CASSNPGRQETQYF.

This clonotype occurred a few times. The chain has TRBV20-1 and TRBJ1-2, with TRBD1 as a possible D gene (6 bases). The V gene's germline CDR1 is DFQATT and CDR2 SNEGSKA (reference sequence). Trimming cost V 0 bases and J 4 bases, with 21 bases left between them. The CDR3 covers 17 residues. DNA for the CDR3: TGCAGTGCTAGAGATATAGGCGTTTCGGGGGCTCTCTATGGCTACACCTTC. Translation gives CSARDIGVSGALYGYTF.

The chain is built from TRBV6-6 and TRBJ2-3; 8 bases line up with TRBD2. This CDR3 comprises 17 residues. Germline V gene lookup returns CDR1 MNHNY and CDR2 SVGAGI (reference sequence). V trimming: 6 bases; J trimming: 2 bases; junction bases outside the gene matches: 13. CDR3 nucleotide sequence: TGTGCCAGCAGGAACCTTATGGGCGGGGGGTACACAGATACGCAGTATTTT. This sequence encodes CASRNLMGGGYTDTQYF.